Detailed here is one T cell receptor (beta chain). These data are taken from a study of blood T cell repertoires in COVID-19. CDR3 length: 17 residues. The J segment lost 4 bases and the V segment lost 3 bases, leaving 9 bases of the junction unmatched. Germline V gene sequence: CDR1 KGHDR, CDR2 SFDVKD. Sequencing used immunoSEQ multiplex PCR; TCRdb keeps in-frame clones, though not all of them. The data show about 370,000 clones, roughly 90% seen once. The J gene is TRBJ2-5, the V gene TRBV24-1, with TRBD2 matching over 11 bases. The clonotype comes from a woman aged 25 to 39 with COVID-19, enrolled during active disease. Sequencing used peripheral blood. CDR3: CATSDPSGLAGGETQYF. DNA for the CDR3: TGTGCCACCAGTGATCCTAGTGGTCTAGCGGGAGGAGAGACCCAGTACTTC.